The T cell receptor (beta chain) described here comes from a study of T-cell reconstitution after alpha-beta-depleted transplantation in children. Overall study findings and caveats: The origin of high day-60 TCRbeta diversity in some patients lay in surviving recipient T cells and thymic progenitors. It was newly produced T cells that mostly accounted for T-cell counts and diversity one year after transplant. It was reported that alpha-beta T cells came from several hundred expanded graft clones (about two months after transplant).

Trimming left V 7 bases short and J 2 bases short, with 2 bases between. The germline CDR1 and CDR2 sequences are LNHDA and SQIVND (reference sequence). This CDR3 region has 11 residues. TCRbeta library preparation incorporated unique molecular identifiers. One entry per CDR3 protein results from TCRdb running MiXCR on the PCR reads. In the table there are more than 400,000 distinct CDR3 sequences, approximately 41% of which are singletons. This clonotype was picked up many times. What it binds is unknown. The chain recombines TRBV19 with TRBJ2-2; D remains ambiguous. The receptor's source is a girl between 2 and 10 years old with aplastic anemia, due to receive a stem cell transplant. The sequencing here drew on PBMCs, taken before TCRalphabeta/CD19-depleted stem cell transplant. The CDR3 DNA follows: TGTGCCAGTACCAACACCGGGGAGCTGTTTTTT. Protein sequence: CASTNTGELFF. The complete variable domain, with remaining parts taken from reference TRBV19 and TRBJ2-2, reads DGGITQSPKYLFRKEGQNVTLSCEQNLNHDAMYWYRQDPGQGLRLIYYSQIVNDFQKGDIAEGYSVSREKKESFPLTVTSAQKNPTAFYLCASTNTGELFFGEGSRLTVL.